These 32 T cell receptor beta chains came from one sample sequenced in a study of cytomegalovirus exposure and HLA in healthy donors. PCR used 60 Vbeta primers and 13 Jbeta primers. Produced via immunoSEQ multiplex PCR; TCRdb's table is partial and in-frame only. Among 150,000 to 200,000 clones listed, roughly 72% were seen once. The sequencing sample was made of PBMCs. These receptors originate from a man aged 35 to 55 in good health and CMV-seronegative.

The chain is built from TRBV18 and TRBJ2-7, with unresolved D. Germline V CDR1 and CDR2: KGHSH, LQKENI. CDR3 length: 14 residues. V gave up 2 bases and J gave up 2 bases, with 10 bases separating them. For the CDR3, the DNA is TGTGCCAGCTCACCAGAGCCCCCTCCCTACGAGCAGTACTTC. Amino acids: CASSPEPPPYEQYF.

V is TRBV15 and J is TRBJ1-2; 8 bases agree with TRBD1. V shed 1 base, J shed 5 bases, and the junction held 6 bases outside the gene matches. This CDR3 has 15 amino acids. Germline V lookup: CDR1 LNHNV, CDR2 YYDKDF (reference sequence). The CDR3 DNA follows: TGTGCCACCAGCAGAGCGACAGGGGATCGGTATGGCTACACCTTC. Translation gives CATSRATGDRYGYTF.

V usage is TRBV13 and J usage is TRBJ1-3; 8 bases are a match to TRBD1. CDR3 length: 19 amino acids. The germline V gene has CDR1 PRHDT and CDR2 FYEKMQ (reference sequence). V shed 5 bases and J 2 bases; nucleotides not matched to a gene: 17. The CDR3 DNA reads as TGTGCCAGCAGCCGCGGCAGGGGGCGAAGGATGGTACCTGGAAACACCATATATTTT. Amino acids: CASSRGRGRRMVPGNTIYF. The variable domain in full, completed from reference TRBV13 and TRBJ1-3, reads AAGVIQSPRHLIKEKRETATLKCYPIPRHDTVYWYQQGPGQDPQFLISFYEKMQSDKGSIPDRFSAQQFSDYHSELNMSSLELGDSALYFCASSRGRGRRMVPGNTIYFGEGSWLTVV.

The rearrangement uses TRBV9 and TRBJ1-2; unclear D gene. Germline CDR1 SGDLS, CDR2 YYNGEE. V dropped 3 bases and J dropped 0 bases, with 12 bases sitting between them. The CDR3 is 15 residues long. This chain's CDR3 is CASSASGVANYGYTF. The CDR3 DNA reads TGTGCCAGCAGCGCCTCCGGGGTCGCTAACTATGGCTACACCTTC.

The rearrangement uses TRBV7-9 and TRBJ1-2; no definite D call. The CDR3 totals 13 residues. V was clipped by 3 bases and J by 7 bases, with 12 bases between them. Germline CDR1 and CDR2: SEHNR and FQNEAQ (reference sequence). The CDR3 sequence: CASSLDGKSGYTF. CDR3 in DNA: TGTGCCAGCAGCTTGGACGGGAAATCTGGCTACACCTTC.

This chain joins TRBV28 and TRBJ1-4; TRBD1 aligns across 10 bases. CDR3 length equals 15 residues. Germline V gene lookup returns CDR1 MDHEN and CDR2 SYDVKM. J was trimmed by 5 bases and V by 5 bases; bases with no gene match: 5. CDR3 in amino acids: CASSRGTGENEKLFF. CDR3 DNA: TGTGCCAGCAGTCGTGGGACAGGGGAAAATGAAAAACTGTTTTTT.

This chain links TRBV9 with TRBJ2-7; D is uncertain. Germline V CDR1 and CDR2: SGDLS, YYNGEE. The CDR3 length is 13 residues. The V end was cut by 0 bases, the J end by 2 bases, with 6 bases between. CDR3 region: CASSVGATYEQYF. The DNA for the CDR3 is TGTGCCAGCAGCGTAGGGGCTACCTACGAGCAGTACTTC. The variable domain in full, completed from reference TRBV9 and TRBJ2-7, reads DSGVTQTPKHLITATGQRVTLRCSPRSGDLSVYWYQQSLDQGLQFLIQYYNGEERAKGNILERFSAQQFPDLHSELNLSSLELGDSALYFCASSVGATYEQYFGPGTRLTVT.

The chain employs TRBV15 and TRBJ2-3, with D possibly TRBD2 on 6 matching bases. Trimming removed 0 bases at V and 6 bases at J, with 13 bases between. Looked up from germline, CDR1 is LNHNV and CDR2 is YYDKDF (reference sequence). This CDR3 is built from 15 residues. The CDR3: CATSRDTSIRDTQYF. CDR3 DNA sequence: TGTGCCACCAGCAGAGACACTAGCATAAGGGATACGCAGTATTTT.

This clone was found a few times. The chain is built from TRBV28 and TRBJ2-1; perhaps TRBD1 as D (5 bases). V dropped 5 bases and J dropped 7 bases, with 12 bases sitting between them. The germline gives CDR1 MDHEN, CDR2 SYDVKM. There are 13 residues in the CDR3. In nucleotides, the CDR3 is TGTGCCAGCAGTCCTAGGGGATGGAATGAGCAGTTCTTC. It is translated as CASSPRGWNEQFF.

The table lists this clone with a few counts. The CDR3 nucleotides are TGTGCCAGCAGTTACTCGAAATGGGTAGGGGGAGAGCAGTACTTC. Translating gives CASSYSKWVGGEQYF. The V gene is TRBV6-6, the J gene TRBJ2-7, with D maybe TRBD1 (6 bases). This CDR3 comprises 15 residues. CDR1 is MNHNY, CDR2 SVGAGI, per germline (reference sequence). V was shortened by 0 bases and J by 7 bases, with 16 bases between the two germline ends.

This chain connects TRBV28 to TRBJ1-5, with D unresolved. Trimming took 6 bases from V and 6 from J, leaving 6 bases between them. Germline CDR1 and CDR2: MDHEN and SYDVKM. CDR3 length: 11 amino acids. The CDR3 DNA reads as TGTGCCAGCAGCGTTTCTCAGCCCCAGCATTTT. Encoded protein: CASSVSQPQHF.

This sequence joins TRBV7-6 and TRBJ1-5, with 7 bases identical to TRBD1. The CDR3 extends over 13 amino acids. Germline loops: CDR1 SGHVS, CDR2 FNYEAQ. After removal of 5 bases from V and 11 bases from J, the junction contained 9 bases not matched to a gene. CDR3 nucleotides: TGTGCCAGCAGCCCAGGGGGGAGAGGGGCCCAGCATTTT. Amino acid sequence: CASSPGGRGAQHF. Using reference TRBV7-6 and TRBJ1-5 for the parts outside the CDR3, the full variable domain is GAGVSQSPRYKVTKRGQDVALRCDPISGHVSLYWYRQALGQGPEFLTYFNYEAQQDKSGLPNDRFSAERPEGSISTLTIQRTEQRDSAMYRCASSPGGRGAQHFGDGTRLSIL.

This chain joins TRBV5-1 and TRBJ2-1; TRBD2 might be the D (5 bases). The germline V and J ends were trimmed by 2 bases and 7 bases, with 13 bases remaining between them. CDR3 length: 14 residues. CDR1 and CDR2 (germline): SGHRS, YFSETQ. The CDR3 region is CASSLEGSRNEQFF. In DNA form, the CDR3 reads TGCGCCAGCAGCTTAGAGGGCAGTCGGAATGAGCAGTTCTTC.

The table lists this clone with a count of one. The rearrangement joins TRBV5-1 to TRBJ2-7, with 8 bases matching TRBD1. Germline-derived CDR1 and CDR2 are SGHRS and YFSETQ. V dropped 4 bases and J dropped 6; count of bases not matched to a gene: 12. CDR3 length: 15 residues. This CDR3 reads CASSLTGGGYSEQYF. As DNA, the CDR3 is TGCGCCAGCAGCCTTACAGGGGGAGGTTACTCCGAGCAGTACTTC. The full variable domain, with the rest looked up from reference TRBV5-1 and TRBJ2-7, is KAGVTQTPRYLIKTRGQQVTLSCSPISGHRSVSWYQQTPGQGLQFLFEYFSETQRNKGNFPGRFSGRQFSNSRSEMNVSTLELGDSALYLCASSLTGGGYSEQYFGPGTRLTVT.

The J gene is TRBJ2-2, the V gene TRBV5-8, with D perhaps TRBD1 (6 bases). The germline CDR1 and CDR2 sequences are SGHTS and YDEGEE. CDR3 size: 14 residues. Trimming pared 6 bases from V and 5 bases from J, leaving 14 bases between. The CDR3 DNA follows: TGTGCCAGCAATTTTCAGGGGACAACCGGGGAGCTGTTTTTT. It specifies CASNFQGTTGELFF.

This chain links TRBV4-1 with TRBJ2-2; D is uncertain. Germline V gene data show CDR1 as MGHRA and CDR2 as YSYEKL. Trimming cost V 2 bases and J 0 bases, with 10 bases left between them. CDR3 size: 16 residues. In DNA, the CDR3 is TGCGCCAGCAGCCAAAACCGGCGGTCGAACACCGGGGAGCTGTTTTTT. Protein product: CASSQNRRSNTGELFF.

The rearrangement links TRBV6-5 to TRBJ2-7, with unresolved D. CDR3 length: 14 amino acids. Germline loops: CDR1 MNHEY, CDR2 SVGAGI. V was shortened by 0 bases and J by 6 bases, with 12 bases between the two germline ends. The CDR3 nucleotides read TGTGCCAGCAGTTACTCGGTAGTACGCGGCGAGCAGTACGTC. Translating it yields CASSYSVVRGEQYV.

V usage is TRBV2 and J usage is TRBJ2-7, with D possibly being TRBD2 (6 bases). Looked up from germline, CDR1 is SNHLY and CDR2 is FYNNEI. Trimming removed 10 bases at V and 7 bases at J, with 14 bases between. The CDR3 runs 11 residues. CDR3 loop: CATTYGGEQYF. CDR3 DNA: TGTGCCACGACATATGGGGGGGAGCAGTACTTC.

The gene calls are TRBV19 and TRBJ1-1; 7 bases are a match to TRBD1. This CDR3 comprises 14 residues. J gave up 3 bases and V 10 bases, and 11 bases lay outside the gene matches. Germline V gene data show CDR1 as LNHDA and CDR2 as SQIVND (reference sequence). This CDR3 reads CATQSEGADTEAFF. CDR3 DNA sequence: TGTGCCACCCAGTCGGAGGGGGCGGACACTGAAGCTTTCTTT.

The gene calls are TRBV29-1 and TRBJ2-1, with D tentatively TRBD2 (6 bases). Trimming removed 7 bases at V and 4 bases at J, with 14 bases between. The CDR3 consists of 13 residues. Germline CDR1 is SQVTM and CDR2 is ANQGSEA. The DNA of the CDR3 is TGCAGCGCAACGTCTGGGGGGTACAATGAGCAGTTCTTC. Protein: CSATSGGYNEQFF.

V usage is TRBV7-9 and J usage is TRBJ1-3, with 10 bases lining up with TRBD1. Germline values: CDR1 SEHNR, CDR2 FQNEAQ (reference sequence). V gave up 5 bases and J gave up 8 bases; unmatched junction bases: 9. The CDR3 consists of 15 residues. The CDR3 DNA is TGTGCCAGCAGCCCTGCGACAGGGGGCATTTACACCATATATTTT. This sequence encodes CASSPATGGIYTIYF.

This clone was counted only a few times. The chain is built from TRBV7-2 and TRBJ2-5, with a tentative D call TRBD2 (5 bases). This CDR3 contains 13 residues. V gave up 2 bases and J gave up 5 bases, with 9 bases separating them. The germline gives CDR1 SGHTA, CDR2 FQGNSA. For the CDR3, the DNA is TGTGCCAGCAGCTTAACTAGGGCGGAGACCCAGTACTTC. It is translated as CASSLTRAETQYF.

In its sample, this clone was seen a few times. The rearrangement links TRBV19 to TRBJ1-5; TRBD1 aligns across 8 bases. Germline assignment: CDR1 LNHDA and CDR2 SQIVND (reference sequence). Trimming at V came to 8 bases and at J to 6 bases, leaving 9 bases not matched to a gene. CDR3 size: 14 residues. CDR3 amino acids: CASQDRVRGQPQHF. The DNA of the CDR3 is TGTGCCAGTCAGGACAGGGTTAGGGGTCAGCCCCAGCATTTT.

CDR3 sequence: CASSADRGYGYTF. CDR3 in DNA: TGTGCCAGCAGTGCGGACAGGGGCTATGGCTACACCTTC. V is TRBV2 and J is TRBJ1-2; 9 nucleotides match TRBD1. V shed 4 bases and J 4 bases; nucleotides not matched to a gene: 1. The CDR3 is made up of 13 amino acids. Germline V CDR1 and CDR2: SNHLY, FYNNEI.

J is TRBJ2-7 and V is TRBV7-8; 7 nucleotides line up with TRBD2. With V trimmed by 7 bases and J by 3 bases, 9 bases remained unmatched. The germline V gene has CDR1 SGHVS and CDR2 FQNEAQ. CDR3 length: 14 amino acids. The CDR3 sequence: CASKLAGERYEQYV. For the CDR3, the DNA is TGTGCCAGCAAGTTGGCGGGAGAGCGCTACGAGCAGTACGTC.

The J gene is TRBJ1-4, the V gene TRBV2; 8 bases match TRBD1. V lost 4 bases, J lost 8 bases, and 9 bases stayed unmatched. The CDR3 spans 15 residues. Germline V gene data show CDR1 as SNHLY and CDR2 as FYNNEI. The CDR3 loop reads CASSVSRTGQEKLFF. CDR3 nucleotides: TGTGCCAGCAGTGTTTCCCGGACAGGGCAGGAAAAACTGTTTTTT. Full variable domain (rest looked up from reference TRBV2 and TRBJ1-4): EPEVTQTPSHQVTQMGQEVILRCVPISNHLYFYWYRQILGQKVEFLVSFYNNEISEKSEIFDDQFSVERPDGSNFTLKIRSTKLEDSAMYFCASSVSRTGQEKLFFGSGTQLSVL.

The chain combines TRBV6-1 with TRBJ1-5; weak D call: TRBD1 (6 bases). The V end lost 4 bases, the J end lost 2 bases, and 15 bases lay between the germline ends. CDR1 MNHNS and CDR2 SASEGT come from the germline V gene. This CDR3 contains 16 residues. The DNA for the CDR3 is TGTGCCAGCAGTGGAAAACAGGGCTTCGGCAATCAGCCCCAGCATTTT. It encodes CASSGKQGFGNQPQHF.

This sequence joins TRBV7-5 and TRBJ1-5; TRBD1, the table's D call, was not compared with the DNA. TRBV7-5 is termed a pseudogene. The CDR3 contains 14 residues. The DNA of the CDR3 is TGTGCCAGAAGCTTAGACAGGGTGGGTCAGCCCCAGCATTTT. Protein sequence: CARSLDRVGQPQHF.

This chain links TRBV5-4 with TRBJ1-1; TRBD1 agrees at 8 bases. Unmatched junction bases numbered 9, after V lost 4 bases and J lost 1 base. From germline, CDR1 is SGHNT and CDR2 YYREEE (reference sequence). This CDR3 contains 16 residues. CDR3 region: CASSTRTGRTNTEAFF. Here the CDR3 DNA reads TGTGCCAGCAGCACCCGGACAGGGCGAACGAACACTGAAGCTTTCTTT.

The rearrangement uses TRBV5-1 and TRBJ1-3; a possible D gene is TRBD1 (5 bases). V was shortened by 4 bases and J by 8 bases, with 13 bases between the two germline ends. The CDR3 covers 13 residues. CDR1 SGHRS and CDR2 YFSETQ come from the germline V gene. CDR3 coding DNA: TGCGCCAGCAGCCCAGGACGGGGGGACACCATATATTTT. Translated: CASSPGRGDTIYF.

This rearrangement joins TRBV21-1 to TRBJ2-3; the D call TRBD1 from the table was never checked on the DNA. TRBV21-1 is noted as a pseudogene. The CDR3 totals 19 residues. Here the CDR3 reads CASRKDTRGRRTSTDTQYF. The CDR3 DNA reads TGTGCCAGCAGGAAAGATACGAGGGGGCGTAGAACTAGCACAGATACGCAGTATTTT.

The rearrangement joins TRBV9 to TRBJ2-6, with TRBD2 matching over 9 bases. The CDR3 has 18 amino acids. The junction had 7 bases not matched to a gene; V was cut back by 0 bases and J by 3 bases. Germline lookup yields CDR1 SGDLS and CDR2 YYNGEE. CDR3 bases: TGTGCCAGCAGCGTAGGTTTAGCGGGAGTTCTTGGGGCCAACGTCCTGACTTTC. Its translation is CASSVGLAGVLGANVLTF.